The present entry profiles one TCR beta chain with its context. Its antigen remains undetermined. Base qualities are not at hand, and no much larger clone is one base apart. The data are from a study of early T cells in non-severe SARS-CoV-2 infection (dated by TCRdb to about 2021). As for the study more broadly: Bulk RNA from unsorted whole blood was used for TCR sequencing, so alpha and beta chains could not be paired.

Set within a cohort of healthcare workers in London, UK, this nested case-control study involved weekly PCR testing of nasopharyngeal swabs along with blood sampling. Healthcare workers were enrolled in the week of the UK lockdown, from 23 to 31 March 2020, and were followed every week for up to roughly 16 weeks. Preparation of the library involved 5' RACE. These reads were obtained on a NextSeq 500. Unique molecular identifiers were attached to individual cDNA molecules in the TCR library protocol so that sequencing error and PCR bias could be corrected. Sequencing covered both TCR alpha and beta chains, and within each sample the abundances of alpha and beta sequences were tightly co-correlated. In the paper's pipeline: V gene, J gene and CDR3 annotation of TCR sequences was performed with Decombinator V4. Expanded TCRs were defined as changing significantly between any two time points under a Poisson model with p below 0.0001. TCR abundances were normalised to the total number of TCRs sequenced per sample and expressed as counts per million. VDJdb, accessed 1 November 2021, was searched for CMV, EBV and SARS-CoV-2 annotated TCRs, with TCRs annotated for multiple antigens excluded. The public reads were run again by TCRdb, first through fastp at Q25 and then through MiXCR, and only productive beta chains were kept. Every entry covers one CDR3 protein and lists the most common genes and DNA from its rows. TCRdb's processing, not the authors', yielded these V and J calls. The sample table lists some 48,000 distinct CDR3 sequences, about 9.2% of them with a count of one. The ten largest account for 7.5% to 9% of the sample.

Study-wide conclusions, independent of this receptor: VDJdb matching was skewed toward anti-spike CD8 responses and likely underestimated virus-specific expansions, missing private and CD4 specificities.

Sequenced material: whole blood. The receptor was isolated from an adult who was a healthcare worker with PCR-confirmed SARS-CoV-2 infection or an uninfected control (not recorded which).

The DNA is TGTGCCAGTAGGGGTTCGTGGGGGATCAGCTATGGCTACACCTTC. Translated, it reads CASRGSWGISYGYTF. The V and J genes are TRBV19 and TRBJ1-2; the D segment could be TRBD1, given 5 matching bases. V sheds 6 bases and J sheds 4 bases, leaving 18 bases between their ends. Counted from cysteine to phenylalanine, this CDR3 has 15 amino acids. The read is trimmed to its CDR3 DNA, 45 bases read in frame from base 1. In the germline V gene (reference sequence), CDR1 corresponds to LNHDA and CDR2 to SQIVND.